The 27 T cell receptor beta chains below come from one sample, sequenced in a study of shared clonotypes between healthy human individuals. Measured with immunoSEQ multiplex PCR; TCRdb has only the in-frame clones, and not every one. The data contain 550,000 to 600,000 clones, 70% to 80% of them singletons. Sequencing was performed on PBMCs. Receptors were obtained from a woman aged 40 to 49 in good health. Some clones in this sample may be carry-over from other donors' samples.

J is TRBJ1-2 and V is TRBV29-1, with 8 bases lining up with TRBD1. With V trimmed by 3 bases and J by 4 bases, 7 bases remained unmatched. The CDR3 totals 14 residues. Germline V gene data show CDR1 as SQVTM and CDR2 as ANQGSEA. Here the CDR3 reads CSVDRTGTGYGYTF. CDR3 DNA sequence: TGCAGCGTTGACCGGACCGGGACAGGCTATGGCTACACCTTC.

This clone was seen once. The chain is built from TRBV7-9 and TRBJ1-1; D not resolved. The germline V and J ends were trimmed by 1 base and 6 bases, with 12 bases remaining between them. Per the germline V gene, CDR1 is SEHNR and CDR2 is FQNEAQ (reference sequence). This CDR3 has 14 amino acids. DNA of the CDR3: TGTGCCAGCAGCTTAGAAGGGTCGGGCGCTGAAGCTTTCTTT. Amino acid sequence: CASSLEGSGAEAFF.

The V gene is TRBV5-1, the J gene TRBJ2-5; D is perhaps TRBD2 (5 bases). V lost 4 bases, J lost 4 bases, and 17 bases lay in between. The CDR3 sequence is 15 residues long. The germline CDR1 and CDR2 sequences are SGHRS and YFSETQ. In DNA form, the CDR3 reads TGCGCCAGCAGCCCAAACCGACCAGAGGGAGAGACCCAGTACTTC. This codes for CASSPNRPEGETQYF.

Of note for this clone: An end of the junction does not agree with germline; a read error may underlie this. The chain is built from TRBV28 and TRBJ2-7; possibly TRBD2 for D (6 bases). The CDR3 sequence is 8 residues long. Germline lookup yields CDR1 MDHEN and CDR2 SYDVKM. CDR3 region: CASRRGGF. CDR3 coding DNA: TGTGCCAGCAGGCGGGGCGGCTTC.

The chain joins TRBV6-5 to TRBJ2-4; 7 bases align to TRBD2. The CDR3 extends over 14 amino acids. Germline V gene lookup returns CDR1 MNHEY and CDR2 SVGAGI. V was pared by 10 bases and J by 6 bases, with 12 bases of the junction left unmatched. The chain's CDR3 is CATRRETGGNIQYF. CDR3 nucleotide sequence: TGTGCCACCCGGAGGGAGACGGGGGGAAACATTCAGTACTTC.

The genes are TRBV5-1 and TRBJ2-5; D tentatively fits TRBD1 or TRBD2 (5 bases each). The length of the CDR3 is 14 residues. In germline, CDR1 is SGHRS, CDR2 YFSETQ. V lost 5 bases to trimming and J lost 5 bases, with 16 bases between them. CDR3 in amino acids: CASSRGATRETQYF. DNA of the CDR3: TGCGCCAGCAGTCGAGGGGCGACTCGGGAGACCCAGTACTTC.

Details on this clone: The sample carries other DNA sequences with the same CDR3. V and J are TRBV15 and TRBJ2-1; the match to TRBD2 covers 10 bases. The CDR3 has 16 residues. Germline CDR1 reads LNHNV; CDR2 reads YYDKDF (reference sequence). The J segment lost 4 bases and the V segment lost 0 bases, leaving 3 bases of the junction unmatched. CDR3 sequence (DNA): TGTGCCACCAGCAGAGATCGGACTAGCGGTTACAATGAGCAGTTCTTC. Translating gives CATSRDRTSGYNEQFF. The variable domain in full, completed from reference TRBV15 and TRBJ2-1, reads DAMVIQNPRYQVTQFGKPVTLSCSQTLNHNVMYWYQQKSSQAPKLLFHYYDKDFNNEADTPDNFQSRRPNTSFCFLDIRSPGLGDTAMYLCATSRDRTSGYNEQFFGPGTRLTVL.

The rearrangement links TRBV5-1 to TRBJ2-1; 10 bases align to TRBD1. Germline-derived CDR1 and CDR2 are SGHRS and YFSETQ. Trimming took 0 bases from V and 14 from J; bases not matched to a gene: 5. The CDR3 loop spans 13 amino acids. Here the CDR3 reads CASSLEGQGREFF. CDR3 DNA: TGCGCCAGCAGCTTGGAGGGACAGGGGCGTGAGTTCTTC.

This clone was counted a few times. Other DNA variants within this sample encode the same CDR3. This chain links TRBV28 with TRBJ1-2, with a tentative D call TRBD1 (5 bases). CDR1 MDHEN and CDR2 SYDVKM come from the germline V gene. This CDR3 is 14 amino acids long. With 4 bases removed from V and 2 bases from J, the gap between germline ends came to 11 bases. The CDR3 region has the DNA TGTGCCAGCAGTTCGGGAGGGACCAACTATGGCTACACCTTC. Residues: CASSSGGTNYGYTF.

The rearrangement joins TRBV7-2 to TRBJ2-7; 10 bases agree with TRBD2. The germline gives CDR1 SGHTA, CDR2 FQGNSA. The CDR3 runs to 13 residues. With V trimmed by 5 bases and J by 8 bases, 6 bases remained unmatched. Here the CDR3 reads CASSAAGGPKQYF. DNA of the CDR3: TGTGCCAGCAGCGCAGCGGGAGGGCCTAAGCAGTACTTC.

This rearrangement joins TRBV6-5 to TRBJ2-6, with unresolved D. There are 15 residues in the CDR3. In germline, CDR1 is MNHEY, CDR2 SVGAGI. The germline V and J ends were trimmed by 2 bases and 1 base, with 6 bases remaining between them. CDR3 sequence: CASSYEWSGANVLTF. The CDR3 nucleotides are TGTGCCAGCAGTTACGAGTGGTCTGGGGCCAACGTCCTGACTTTC.

The rearrangement joins TRBV5-1 to TRBJ1-1; possible D gene TRBD1, 5 bases. Deletions cut 7 bases from V and 0 bases from J, with 16 bases between. The germline CDR1 and CDR2 sequences are SGHRS and YFSETQ. CDR3 length: 15 residues. The chain's CDR3 is CASGRDVGMNTEAFF. In nucleotides, the CDR3 is TGCGCCAGCGGGAGGGACGTTGGCATGAACACTGAAGCTTTCTTT.

This rearrangement joins TRBV4-1 to TRBJ1-5, with D unclear. The CDR3 is made up of 15 amino acids. V shed 5 bases and J shed 0 bases, with 11 bases lying between them. Germline loops: CDR1 MGHRA, CDR2 YSYEKL. DNA of the CDR3: TGCGCCAGCAGCTTCGGACTGAGTAGCAATCAGCCCCAGCATTTT. Translated, it gives CASSFGLSSNQPQHF.

Regarding this clone: At one of its ends the junction is not consistent with the germline gene, which may arise from a read error. V and J are TRBV14 and TRBJ2-7; the D call may be TRBD1 or TRBD2 (6 bases each). CDR1 and CDR2 from the germline V gene are SGHDN and FVKESK. The CDR3 spans 15 residues. The CDR3 protein is CTSSQDVGGWWGQYF. CDR3 in DNA: TGTACCAGCAGCCAAGATGTCGGGGGCTGGTGGGGGCAGTACTTC.

The rearrangement joins TRBV13 to TRBJ1-1; D ambiguous. CDR1 is PRHDT, CDR2 FYEKMQ, per germline (reference sequence). The V gene lost 5 bases and the J gene lost 1 base, with 8 bases spanning the gap. The CDR3 extends over 13 amino acids. CDR3 loop: CASSEITNTEAFF. CDR3 sequence (DNA): TGTGCCAGCAGCGAAATCACGAACACTGAAGCTTTCTTT.

V and J are TRBV28 and TRBJ1-2; D remains ambiguous. The CDR3 is 11 amino acids. V was clipped by 2 bases and J by 6 bases, with 4 bases between them. The germline gives CDR1 MDHEN, CDR2 SYDVKM. The CDR3 nucleotides read TGTGCCAGCAGTTTACAGAATGGCTACACCTTC. It specifies CASSLQNGYTF.

The genes are TRBV2 and TRBJ2-7; D possibly corresponds to TRBD2 (6 bases). CDR1 and CDR2 (germline): SNHLY, FYNNEI. V was pared by 6 bases and J by 5 bases, with 11 bases between. The length of the CDR3 is 12 residues. CDR3 DNA sequence: TGTGCCAGCAGCCTACTAGCAAACGAGCAGTACTTC. This codes for CASSLLANEQYF.

The V and J genes are TRBV25-1 and TRBJ1-4; D not certain. The CDR3 has 12 amino acids. V gave up 1 base and J gave up 7 bases, with 4 bases separating them. The V gene's germline CDR1 is MGHDK and CDR2 SYGVNS. The CDR3 DNA reads TGTGCCAGCAGTGAATTCGGTGAAAAACTGTTTTTT. The encoded protein is CASSEFGEKLFF.

The chain joins TRBV9 to TRBJ2-1, with 8 positions matching TRBD2. The CDR3 consists of 15 residues. Germline CDR1 is SGDLS and CDR2 is YYNGEE. Losses at the gene ends were 3 bases for V and 7 bases for J; bases not matched to a gene: 9. The CDR3 coding sequence is TGTGCCAGCAGCGGACGTAGCGGGACCCAAAATGAGCAGTTCTTC. It translates to CASSGRSGTQNEQFF.

The chain links TRBV28 to TRBJ2-3; D perhaps matches TRBD2 (7 bases). Germline CDR1 and CDR2: MDHEN and SYDVKM. V gave up 2 bases and J gave up 2 bases, with 17 bases separating them. The CDR3 loop spans 17 amino acids. The CDR3 DNA follows: TGTGCCAGCAGTTTAGGGGGGCTAGCGGAACTCACAGATACGCAGTATTTT. It is translated as CASSLGGLAELTDTQYF.

The V and J genes are TRBV4-2 and TRBJ1-2, with 7 bases lining up with TRBD1. The CDR3 contains 15 residues. The germline V gene encodes CDR1 LGHNA and CDR2 YNFKEQ. J was trimmed by 3 bases and V by 2 bases; bases with no gene match: 6. CDR3 in DNA: TGTGCCAGCAGCCAAAACGAGGACAGGCACTATGGCTACACCTTC. Translating gives CASSQNEDRHYGYTF.

V is TRBV27 and J is TRBJ2-1; TRBD2 might be the D (5 bases). Germline CDR1 and CDR2: MNHEY and SMNVEV (reference sequence). The V end was cut by 0 bases, the J end by 6 bases, with 6 bases between. The CDR3 length is 13 residues. CDR3 sequence: CASSLSAGNEQFF. CDR3 sequence (DNA): TGTGCCAGCAGTTTATCGGCGGGCAATGAGCAGTTCTTC.

Comments on this clone: A read error is possible here, since a much larger clone lies one base away. This chain connects TRBV30 to TRBJ2-7; no reliable D call. The germline CDR1 and CDR2 sequences are GTSNPN and SVGIG (reference sequence). The CDR3 length is 13 residues. V shed 1 base and J shed 1 base, with 8 bases lying between them. The CDR3: CAWSAPSSYEQYF. The CDR3 DNA sequence: TGTGCCTGGAGTGCTCCTAGTTCCTACGAGCAGTACTTC.

Points on this clone: The same CDR3 also results from other DNA sequences found in this sample. The rearrangement uses TRBV28 and TRBJ1-5, with D perhaps matching TRBD1 (6 bases). The CDR3 contains 13 residues. With 8 bases removed from V and 4 bases from J, the gap between germline ends came to 12 bases. Germline values: CDR1 MDHEN, CDR2 SYDVKM. The CDR3 spells CASSRTVNQPQHF. CDR3 in DNA: TGTGCCAGCTCCCGGACAGTAAATCAGCCCCAGCATTTT.

This clone was found once. The DNA for the CDR3 is TGTGCCAGCAGCTTGGGCAGGGGGCCAGGTCAGCCCCAGCATTTT. It is translated as CASSLGRGPGQPQHF. This rearrangement joins TRBV5-8 to TRBJ1-5; 8 bases map to TRBD1. V was clipped by 0 bases and J by 6 bases; unmatched bases: 5. The V gene's germline CDR1 is SGHTS and CDR2 YDEGEE. The CDR3 covers 15 residues.

The chain employs TRBV27 and TRBJ1-4; D is uncertain. Germline V gives CDR1 MNHEY, CDR2 SMNVEV (reference sequence). This CDR3 has 16 residues. Deletions cut 5 bases from V and 5 bases from J, with 18 bases between. The CDR3 DNA is TGTGCCAGCAGTACTTATCTAGCGGGCGCGAATGAAAAACTGTTTTTT. Protein sequence: CASSTYLAGANEKLFF.

This clone was seen once. The chain employs TRBV6-1 and TRBJ2-3, with 8 bases identical to TRBD2. The CDR3 contains 16 residues. With V trimmed by 3 bases and J by 1 base, 6 bases remained unmatched. The germline V gene encodes CDR1 MNHNS and CDR2 SASEGT. The DNA for the CDR3 is TGTGCCAGCAGTGAGGGACCAGCGGGAGGCACAGATACGCAGTATTTT. Translation: CASSEGPAGGTDTQYF.